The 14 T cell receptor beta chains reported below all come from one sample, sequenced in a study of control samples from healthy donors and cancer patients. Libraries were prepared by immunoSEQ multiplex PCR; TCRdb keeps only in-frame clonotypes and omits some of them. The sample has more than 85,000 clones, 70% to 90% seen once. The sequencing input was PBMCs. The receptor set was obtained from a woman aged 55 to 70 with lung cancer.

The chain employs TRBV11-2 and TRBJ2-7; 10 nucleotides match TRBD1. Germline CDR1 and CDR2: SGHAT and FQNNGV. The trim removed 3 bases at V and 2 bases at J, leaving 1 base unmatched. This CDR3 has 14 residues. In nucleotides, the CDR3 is TGTGCCAGCAGCTTGGGACAGGGGCCCTACGAGCAGTACTTC. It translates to CASSLGQGPYEQYF.

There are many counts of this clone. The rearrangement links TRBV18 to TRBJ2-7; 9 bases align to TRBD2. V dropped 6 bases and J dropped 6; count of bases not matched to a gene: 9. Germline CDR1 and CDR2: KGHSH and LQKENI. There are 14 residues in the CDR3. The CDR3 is CASSTPSGIGEQYF. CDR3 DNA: TGTGCCAGCTCTACCCCTAGCGGGATCGGCGAGCAGTACTTC. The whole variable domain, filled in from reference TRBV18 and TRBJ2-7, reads NAGVMQNPRHLVRRRGQEARLRCSPMKGHSHVYWYRQLPEEGLKFMVYLQKENIIDESGMPKERFSAEFPKEGPSILRIQQVVRGDSAAYFCASSTPSGIGEQYFGPGTRLTVT.

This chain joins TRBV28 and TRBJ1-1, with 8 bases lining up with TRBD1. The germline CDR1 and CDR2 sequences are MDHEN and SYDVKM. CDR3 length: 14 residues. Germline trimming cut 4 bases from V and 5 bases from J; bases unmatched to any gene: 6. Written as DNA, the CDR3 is TGTGCCAGCAGTTCCCATGACAGGGGAACTGAAGCTTTCTTT. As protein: CASSSHDRGTEAFF.

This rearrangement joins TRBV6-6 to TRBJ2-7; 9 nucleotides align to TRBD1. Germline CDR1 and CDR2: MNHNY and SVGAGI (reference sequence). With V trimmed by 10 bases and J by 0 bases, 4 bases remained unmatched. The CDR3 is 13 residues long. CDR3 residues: CATAGQGSYEQYF. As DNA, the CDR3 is TGTGCCACTGCGGGACAGGGCTCCTACGAGCAGTACTTC.

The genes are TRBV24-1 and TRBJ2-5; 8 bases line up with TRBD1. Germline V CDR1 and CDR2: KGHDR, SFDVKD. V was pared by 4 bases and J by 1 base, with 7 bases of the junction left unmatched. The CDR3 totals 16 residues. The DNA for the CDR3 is TGTGCCACCAGTGACCGATCGACAGGGGCCCAAGAGACCCAGTACTTC. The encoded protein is CATSDRSTGAQETQYF.

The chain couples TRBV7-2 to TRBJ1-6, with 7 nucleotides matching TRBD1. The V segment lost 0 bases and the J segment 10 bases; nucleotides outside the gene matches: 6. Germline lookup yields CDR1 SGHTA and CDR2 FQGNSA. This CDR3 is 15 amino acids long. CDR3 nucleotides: TGTGCCAGCAGCTTAGCGGTACAGGGGAACTCACCCCTCCACTTT. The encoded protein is CASSLAVQGNSPLHF.

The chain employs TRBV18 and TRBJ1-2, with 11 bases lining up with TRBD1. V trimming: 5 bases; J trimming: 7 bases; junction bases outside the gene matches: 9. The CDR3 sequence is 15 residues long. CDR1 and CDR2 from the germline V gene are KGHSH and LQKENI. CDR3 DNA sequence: TGTGCCAGCTCATACTTCGGACAGGGGGCACGTGGCTACACCTTC. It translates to CASSYFGQGARGYTF. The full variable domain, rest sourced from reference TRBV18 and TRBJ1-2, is NAGVMQNPRHLVRRRGQEARLRCSPMKGHSHVYWYRQLPEEGLKFMVYLQKENIIDESGMPKERFSAEFPKEGPSILRIQQVVRGDSAAYFCASSYFGQGARGYTFGSGTRLTVV.

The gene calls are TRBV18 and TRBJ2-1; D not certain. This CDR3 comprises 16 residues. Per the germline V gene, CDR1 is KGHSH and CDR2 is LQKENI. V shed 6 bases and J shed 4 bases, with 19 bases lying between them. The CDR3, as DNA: TGTGCCAGCTCCCCCGCTTCGGCTACCCAATACAATGAGCAGTTCTTC. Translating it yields CASSPASATQYNEQFF.

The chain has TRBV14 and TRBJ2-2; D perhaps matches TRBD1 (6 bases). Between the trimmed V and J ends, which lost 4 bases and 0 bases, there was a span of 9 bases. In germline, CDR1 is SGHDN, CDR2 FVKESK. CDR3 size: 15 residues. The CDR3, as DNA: TGTGCCAGCAGCCGGACAGATACGAACACCGGGGAGCTGTTTTTT. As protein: CASSRTDTNTGELFF.

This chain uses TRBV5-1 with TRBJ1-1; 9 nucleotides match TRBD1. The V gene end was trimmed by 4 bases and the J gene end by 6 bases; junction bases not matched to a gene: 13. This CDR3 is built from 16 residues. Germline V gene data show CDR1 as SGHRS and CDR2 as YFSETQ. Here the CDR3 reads CASSPHRGRREPEAFF. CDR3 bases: TGCGCCAGCAGCCCGCACAGGGGGCGCAGAGAGCCTGAAGCTTTCTTT.

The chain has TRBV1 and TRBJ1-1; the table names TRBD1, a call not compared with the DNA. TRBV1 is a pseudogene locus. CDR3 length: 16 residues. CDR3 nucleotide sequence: TGCACCAGCAGCCAAGGTAACAGGGGAGGGAACACTGAAGCTTTCTTT. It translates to CTSSQGNRGGNTEAFF.

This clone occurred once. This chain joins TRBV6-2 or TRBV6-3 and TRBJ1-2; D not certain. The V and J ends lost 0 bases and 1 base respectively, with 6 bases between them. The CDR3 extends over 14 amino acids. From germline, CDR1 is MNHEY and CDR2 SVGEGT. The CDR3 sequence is CASSYSGVNYGYTF. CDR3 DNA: TGTGCCAGCAGTTACTCCGGCGTTAACTATGGCTACACCTTC.

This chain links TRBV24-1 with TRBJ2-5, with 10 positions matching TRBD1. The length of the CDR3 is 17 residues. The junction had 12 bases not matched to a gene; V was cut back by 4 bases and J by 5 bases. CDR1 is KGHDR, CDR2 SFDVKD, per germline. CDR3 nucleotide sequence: TGTGCCACCAGTGACCCAGGTCGGGACAGGGGAGGGGAGACCCAGTACTTC. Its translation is CATSDPGRDRGGETQYF.

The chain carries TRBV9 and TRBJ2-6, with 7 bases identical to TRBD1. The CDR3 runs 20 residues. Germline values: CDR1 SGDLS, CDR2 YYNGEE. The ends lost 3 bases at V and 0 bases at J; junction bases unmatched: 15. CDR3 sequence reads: CASSGGQDHKADSGANVLTF. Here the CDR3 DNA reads TGTGCCAGCAGCGGAGGACAGGACCACAAAGCTGACTCTGGGGCCAACGTCCTGACTTTC.